This TCR beta chain was identified in a study of CD8 T cells in ankylosing spondylitis. Study-wide findings and caveats: Matched synovial fluid from ankylosing spondylitis patients was reported to be enriched for disease-linked clones. CD8+ cells made up the disease-linked clones, which were relatively rare in peripheral blood. Existing reports had already noted some motif variants in reactive arthritis synovial fluid and blood. One TCR beta motif, made up of several highly homologous variants, appeared characteristic of ankylosing spondylitis blood.

Libraries of TCR beta came from quantitative 5'-RACE with molecular barcodes. MiXCR was run by TCRdb on the 5' RACE reads, yielding one entry per CDR3 protein. The table includes over 700,000 distinct CDR3 sequences, around 20% detected once. About this clonotype: What it binds is not known.

Sequencing was performed on blood, either unsorted or a sorted T cell fraction (not recorded which). The TCR originated in a male donor with ankylosing spondylitis.

Written as DNA, the CDR3 is TGTGCCAGCAGCTCCGACAGGGTGGGCTACACCTTC. Its protein product is CASSSDRVGYTF. The chain employs TRBV7-2 and TRBJ1-2, with 7 bases aligning to TRBD1. CDR1 is SGHTA and CDR2 is FQGNSA in the germline V gene. J was trimmed by 8 bases and V by 4 bases; bases with no gene match: 4. The CDR3 has 12 amino acids.